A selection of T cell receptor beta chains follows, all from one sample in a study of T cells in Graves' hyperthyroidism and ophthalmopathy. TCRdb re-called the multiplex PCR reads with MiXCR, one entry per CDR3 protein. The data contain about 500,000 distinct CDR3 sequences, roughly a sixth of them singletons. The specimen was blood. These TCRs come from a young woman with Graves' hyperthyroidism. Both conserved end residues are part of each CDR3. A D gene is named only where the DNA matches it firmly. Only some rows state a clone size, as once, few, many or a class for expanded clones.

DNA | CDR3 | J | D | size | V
TGTGCCAGCAGTGCGGTAGCGGCTAGCACAGATACGCAGTATTTT | CASSAVAASTDTQYF | TRBJ2-3 | NA | many | TRBV27
TGCGCCAGCAGCTCTCCGGGACAGGGGACCTATGGCTACACCTTC | CASSSPGQGTYGYTF | TRBJ1-2 | TRBD1 | many | TRBV5-1
TGTGCCAGCAGGAACCCAAGGACAGGGACAGAAGCTTTCTTT | CASRNPRTGTEAFF | TRBJ1-1 | TRBD1 | many | TRBV6-1
TGTGCCATCAGTGACTCGGACAGGGAGGGCACAGATACGCAGTATTTT | CAISDSDREGTDTQYF | TRBJ2-3 | TRBD1 | NA | TRBV10-3
TGCGCCAGCAGCGCCGGGATCTCCGCCTACGAGCAGTACTTC | CASSAGISAYEQYF | TRBJ2-7 | NA | many | TRBV5-1
TGCGCCAGCAGGACCCGCAGCTCCTACGAGCAGTACTTC | CASRTRSSYEQYF | TRBJ2-7 | NA | many | TRBV5-1
TGTGCCAGCAGCTTAGGATGGGACAGGGGTAGCTATGGCTACACCTTC | CASSLGWDRGSYGYTF | TRBJ1-2 | TRBD1 | few | TRBV7-9
TGTGCCAGCAGCGTAGCGTCCGACCCGAACACTGAAGCTTTCTTT | CASSVASDPNTEAFF | TRBJ1-1 | NA | few | TRBV9
TGTGCCAGCCTGCCGGGTCGGGTGAACACTGAAGCTTTCTTT | CASLPGRVNTEAFF | TRBJ1-1 | NA | many | TRBV19
TGTGCCAGCAGCCCCTCCGCATACCATGGCTACACCTTC | CASSPSAYHGYTF | TRBJ1-2 | NA | many | TRBV7-3
TGTGCCAGACTAGCGGGGACCTACGAGCAGTACTTC | CARLAGTYEQYF | TRBJ2-7 | TRBD2 | once | TRBV7-2
TGTGCCAGCAGCTCCGAAGGGGGACACCAATATGGCTACACCTTC | CASSSEGGHQYGYTF | TRBJ1-2 | NA | few | TRBV7-9
TGTGCCAGCAGTTACTCGTTCGGTAGGGAGTACGTGAACACTGAAGCTTTCTTT | CASSYSFGREYVNTEAFF | TRBJ1-1 | NA | few | TRBV6-2/TRBV6-3
TGTGCCAGTAGTATTTTGGGGGGGAGGGGGACAGATACGCAGTATTTT | CASSILGGRGTDTQYF | TRBJ2-3 | NA | few | TRBV19
TGCAGCGTTTTCGGGGGGTCTGACTATGGCTACACCTTC | CSVFGGSDYGYTF | TRBJ1-2 | NA | NA | TRBV29-1
TGTGCCTGGAGTGCGCCGGGGGGAACATGGAAAGTCTACACCTTC | CAWSAPGGTWKVYTF | TRBJ1-2 | NA | few | TRBV30
TGTGCCAGCAGCTTTGACAGGGAGGAGTTCTTC | CASSFDREEFF | TRBJ2-1 | NA | few | TRBV11-2
TGTGCCAGCAGTTTGGTTCGGGGGTTGGGGGGCTCCTACAATGAGCAGTTCTTC | CASSLVRGLGGSYNEQFF | TRBJ2-1 | NA | many | TRBV28
TGTGCCAGCAGCCAAGATCTATCCGCGGGGGGCCTACCTAACACAGATACGCAGTATTTT | CASSQDLSAGGLPNTDTQYF | TRBJ2-3 | TRBD2 | many | TRBV3-1
TGTGCCAGCAGCTTAGATTCAGATACGCAGTATTTT | CASSLDSDTQYF | TRBJ2-3 | NA | many | TRBV11-3
TGTGCCAGCAGCGTCACCCAAAAGGGGGCCCTCCACTTT | CASSVTQKGALHF | TRBJ1-6 | NA | many | TRBV9
TGTGCCAGCAGCCCCGGGGGAGGGAGTGGCTACACCTTC | CASSPGGGSGYTF | TRBJ1-2 | NA | many | TRBV11-2